This T cell receptor beta chain was sequenced in a study of beta chain features in type 1 diabetes. Study observations and caveats: In comparison with healthy donors, patients had naive, central memory and Treg TCRB repertoires that appeared more similar. In every one of the four CD4+ subsets, TCRB CDR3s were moderately but significantly shorter in Type 1 diabetes patients.

TCRB transcripts that were expressed got sequenced, as all of the isolated RNA had been reverse transcribed. The study sequenced naive, central memory and regulatory T cell samples to an average of about 4 million reads. TCRdb's table, derived via immunoSEQ multiplex PCR, lists solely in-frame clones and lacks some. The profile shows some 150,000 clones, approximately 10% of them singletons. CDR3 length: 15 residues. In germline, CDR1 is SEHNR, CDR2 FQNEAQ (reference sequence). The V and J ends lost 5 bases and 4 bases, in that order; junction bases with no gene match: 9. On this clone: Its antigen is undetermined.

CD4+ cells of the naive, central memory, regulatory and stem cell-like memory types were sorted via CD45RO/CCR7/CD25/CD127/CD95/CD27. The rearrangement links TRBV7-9 to TRBJ2-7; TRBD2 aligns across 9 bases. The clonotype was recovered from a man between 18 and 29 years old in good health. Sequencing was performed on central memory CD4+ T cells from blood. CDR3 residues: CASSPGLARVYEQYF. CDR3 nucleotides: TGTGCCAGCAGCCCAGGACTAGCGAGGGTGTACGAGCAGTACTTC.